This T cell receptor beta chain was identified in a study of Graves' ophthalmopathy and Graves' hyperthyroidism (dated by TCRdb to about 2018). With regard to the full study: Peripheral blood was collected at initial diagnosis, before any treatment. Following sampling, methimazole starting at 30 mg daily was administered to hyperthyroidism patients, and high-dose intravenous methylprednisolone was administered to ophthalmopathy patients. In total, over 130 blood samples were TCR-sequenced: approximately 40 ophthalmopathy, approximately 80 hyperthyroidism and some 17 hyperthyroidism-to-ophthalmopathy patients. An independent validation cohort was composed of roughly 18 hyperthyroidism patients and around 15 patients who later progressed from hyperthyroidism to ophthalmopathy. To explore V-J signatures that distinguish ophthalmopathy from hyperthyroidism, a discovery set of around 100 patients was enrolled, made up of some 41 with ophthalmopathy and some 60 with stable hyperthyroidism. In over five hyperthyroidism patients, the T-cell repertoires found in thyroid tissue were compared with those found in blood. To tell Graves' ophthalmopathy apart from Graves' hyperthyroidism, and to predict which patients would progress to ophthalmopathy, the study relied on TCR beta repertoire signatures. Study-wide conclusions, independent of this receptor: Sample size was not statistically predetermined, and group allocation was not concealed from the investigators. In validation, the model predicted ophthalmopathy progression with 55% to 71% sensitivity and roughly 72% specificity; some 13 predicted patients were CT-confirmed with GO in a median of about 6.1 months. Ophthalmopathy was separated from stable hyperthyroidism by the 13-signature model with 85% to 90% sensitivity and about 81% specificity in cross-validation and with 80%/75% in the test set. Among expanded thyroid clonotypes with frequency above 0.001, most also showed up in blood, which suggests that blood repertoires may reflect the thyroid immune response.

Ophthalmopathy patients were characterized by moderately to severely active disease, a Clinical Activity Score of at least 3, a NOSPECS grade of at least 4, and a disease duration under 3 months. Patients with other autoimmune diseases, uncontrolled infections, pregnancy or lactation were excluded from the study. Clinical symptoms, serum thyroxine, TRAb, thyroid ultrasound and orbital computed tomography formed the basis of the diagnosis. PBMCs were isolated from around 10 ml of fresh peripheral blood by Ficoll-Paque density gradient centrifugation. Trizol reagent was used to extract the total RNA, and its quality was then checked on an Agilent 2100 Bioanalyzer. For repertoire sequencing, TCR beta CDR3 regions were amplified from RNA transcripts. The first round was an RT-PCR using HTBI primers with the Qiagen OneStep RT-PCR kit, and this first round was followed by a second-round multiplex PCR, then size selection and purification. Sequencing of the libraries was carried out on an Illumina HiSeq2000 in paired-end mode with 100 bp reads. Turning to the authors' computational methods: SOAPnuke was used to process the reads, removing any read that contained adapters or uncalled bases, had a mean Phred below 15, or lacked an exact match to the constant primer or identifier. COPE v1.2.5 was used to merge high-quality paired reads. Each unique nucleotide sequence was treated as a clonotype, and MiTCR v1.1 was used to align the clonotypes to the IMGT TRB V, D and J references. Only V-J combinations with frequency above 0.0001 were analysed, covering approximately 99% of repertoires. For each V-J combination, a TCR clonal expansion and chaos score was defined as the ratio of F50 clonal expansion to chaos observed in the TCRdist matrix. Welch's t-statistics and random forest were used to narrow the features down to about twelve V-J combinations, which were then fed into a naive Bayes classifier. The similarity between thyroid and blood repertoires was quantified using the Morisita-Horn index. TCRdb redid the processing of the public reads, applying fastp at Q25 and MiXCR, and retained in-frame beta chains. One record per CDR3 amino acid sequence lists the most common genes and DNA. TCRdb, not the authors, supplied the V and J calls. Counted in this sample were 650,000 to 900,000 distinct CDR3 sequences; around 40% of them appeared once. 35% to 55% of the sample goes to the ten largest clones.

From cysteine to phenylalanine, the CDR3 is 15 amino acids long. The retained sequence is limited to the CDR3, 45 bases, with the frame set at the first base. For CDR1 and CDR2, the germline V gene lists MGHRA and YSYEKL. The V and J ends are trimmed by 1 base and 6 bases, leaving 13 bases between them. On this clonotype itself: Its antigen is still unknown. No quality values exist for individual bases; no much larger clone is one base distant.

The V gene is TRBV4-1 and the J gene is TRBJ1-5; the D segment could be TRBD1, given 5 matching bases. Material for sequencing was peripheral blood. This clonotype was obtained from an adult man with Graves' ophthalmopathy. The CDR3 sequence is CASSQVSRESQPQHF. The nucleotide sequence is given as TGCGCCAGCAGCCAAGTTTCCAGGGAGAGTCAGCCCCAGCATTTT.